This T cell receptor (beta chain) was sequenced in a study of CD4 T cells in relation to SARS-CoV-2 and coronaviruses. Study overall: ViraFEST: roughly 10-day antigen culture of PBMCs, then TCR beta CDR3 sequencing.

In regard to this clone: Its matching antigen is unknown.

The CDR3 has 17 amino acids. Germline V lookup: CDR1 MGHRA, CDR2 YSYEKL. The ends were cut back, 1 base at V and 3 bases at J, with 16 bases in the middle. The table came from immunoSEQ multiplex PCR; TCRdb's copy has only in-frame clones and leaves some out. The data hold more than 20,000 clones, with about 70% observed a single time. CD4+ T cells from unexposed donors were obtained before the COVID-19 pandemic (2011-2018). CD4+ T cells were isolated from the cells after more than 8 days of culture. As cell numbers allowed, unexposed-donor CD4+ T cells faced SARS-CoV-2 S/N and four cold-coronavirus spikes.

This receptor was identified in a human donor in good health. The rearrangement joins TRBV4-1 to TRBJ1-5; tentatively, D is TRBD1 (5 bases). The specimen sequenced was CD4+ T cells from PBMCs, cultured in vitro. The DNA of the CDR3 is TGCGCCAGCAGCCAAGTGCCTTTACGGGGGATCAATCAGCCCCAGCATTTT. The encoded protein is CASSQVPLRGINQPQHF.